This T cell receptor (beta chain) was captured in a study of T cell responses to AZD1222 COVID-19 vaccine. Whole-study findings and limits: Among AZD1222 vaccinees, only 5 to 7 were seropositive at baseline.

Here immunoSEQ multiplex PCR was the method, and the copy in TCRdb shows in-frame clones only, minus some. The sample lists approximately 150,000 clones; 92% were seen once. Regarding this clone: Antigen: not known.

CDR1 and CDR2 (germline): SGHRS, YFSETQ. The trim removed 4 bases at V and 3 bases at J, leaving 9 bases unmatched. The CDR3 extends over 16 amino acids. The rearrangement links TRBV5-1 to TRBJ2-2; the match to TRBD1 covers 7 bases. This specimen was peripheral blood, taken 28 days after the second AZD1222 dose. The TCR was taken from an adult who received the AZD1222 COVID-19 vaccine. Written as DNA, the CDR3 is TGCGCCAGCAGCCAACAGGGGATTACGGACACCGGGGAGCTGTTTTTT. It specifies CASSQQGITDTGELFF.